This TCR beta chain originates from a study of shared clonotypes between healthy human individuals. Background on the study: Per-donor plates numbered three CD4 naive, three CD4 memory, two CD8 naive and one CD8 memory. Study-wide results and limits: Investigators expected sequencing depth to affect clonotype sharing among donors.

V shed 4 bases and J 3 bases; nucleotides not matched to a gene: 9. This CDR3 has 17 amino acids. Germline CDR1 reads MGHRA; CDR2 reads YSYEKL. As originally analysed: ImmunoSEQ gave junction-only sequences without quality scores, so filtering differed. The method was immunoSEQ multiplex PCR; TCRdb's version includes in-frame clones alone and lacks a portion of them. D and trimming come from the DNA, and the V and J calls and clone size come from that table. The data contain approximately 2.1 million clones, more than 80% of them singletons. Of note for this clone: Its matching antigen is unknown.

This TCR was recovered from a man between 18 and 35 years old in good health. Some clones in this sample may be carry-over from other donors' samples. The chain employs TRBV4-1 and TRBJ2-3; TRBD2 agrees at 11 bases. The sample taken for sequencing was naive CD4+ T cells from PBMCs. Subset: CD45RA+ positively selected. In DNA, the CDR3 is TGCGCCAGCAGCCCCTCGATGACTAGCGGGACGACAGATACGCAGTATTTT. Protein product: CASSPSMTSGTTDTQYF.